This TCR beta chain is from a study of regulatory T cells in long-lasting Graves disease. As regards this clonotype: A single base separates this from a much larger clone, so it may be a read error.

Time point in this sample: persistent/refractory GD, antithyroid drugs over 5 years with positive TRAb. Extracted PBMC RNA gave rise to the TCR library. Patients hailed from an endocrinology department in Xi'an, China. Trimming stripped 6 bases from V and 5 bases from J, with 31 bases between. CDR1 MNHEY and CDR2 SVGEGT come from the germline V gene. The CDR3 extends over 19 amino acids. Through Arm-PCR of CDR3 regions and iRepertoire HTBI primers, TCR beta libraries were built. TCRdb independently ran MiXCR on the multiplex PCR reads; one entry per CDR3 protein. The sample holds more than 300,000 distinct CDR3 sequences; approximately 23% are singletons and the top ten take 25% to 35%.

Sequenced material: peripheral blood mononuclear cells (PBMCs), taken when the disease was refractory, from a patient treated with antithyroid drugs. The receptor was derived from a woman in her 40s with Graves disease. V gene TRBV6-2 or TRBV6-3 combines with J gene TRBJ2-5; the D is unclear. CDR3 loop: CASRTTYSTRRPARETQYF. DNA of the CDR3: TGTGCCAGCAGGACGACGTATTCGACCCGGCGACCCGCCCGGGAGACCCAGTACTTC.